This T cell receptor (beta chain) was captured in a study of cytomegalovirus exposure and HLA in healthy donors. The CDR3 covers 14 residues. The V segment lost 10 bases and the J segment 5 bases; nucleotides outside the gene matches: 12. Germline V gene sequence: CDR1 MDHEN, CDR2 SYDVKM. Study results and limitations: In an earlier analysis, in 587 donors, most V segments appeared productive either ~87% or ~30% of the time.

Primers for the PCR totalled 60 Vbeta and 13 Jbeta. This table comes from immunoSEQ multiplex PCR, and its TCRdb copy is limited to in-frame clones, with some not included. Among around 130,000 clones listed, 75% to 90% were seen once. The sample holds one count of this clone. Its antigen is still unknown. This sequence was found in a woman in her 30s in good health and CMV-seropositive. The gene calls are TRBV28 and TRBJ1-1; 8 bases line up with TRBD1. Source material: PBMCs. The CDR3 DNA sequence: TGTGCCACCTCACCCTACAGGGGGGGGACTGAAGCTTTCTTT. This sequence encodes CATSPYRGGTEAFF.